This TCR beta chain was sequenced for a study of regulatory T cells in long-lasting Graves disease. This clonotype was detected many times. Its matching antigen is unknown. Germline V gene sequence: CDR1 SGHVS, CDR2 FNYEAQ. This CDR3 is built from 16 residues. Trimming left V 2 bases short and J 3 bases short, with 14 bases between. Study-level findings and limits: Persistent disease was associated with favored TRBV28 usage and with favored use of TRBJ1-2 and TRBJ2-5.

Arm-PCR with iRepertoire HTBI primers amplified the CDR3 regions for these TCR beta libraries. TCRdb re-analysed the multiplex PCR reads in MiXCR, keeping a single row per CDR3 protein. Of a few hundred thousand distinct CDR3 sequences listed, approximately 12% are singletons. As to time point: newly diagnosed GD, antithyroid drugs for less than 3 months. The TCR library was made from RNA that had been extracted from PBMCs in TRIzol. These sequences were also reported in another study, on T cells in Graves' hyperthyroidism and ophthalmopathy. From that report: Graves' hyperthyroidism was deemed stable absent ophthalmopathy progression within 18 months. Lactation, pregnancy, other autoimmune disease or uncontrolled infection led to exclusion of patients. HTBI primers were used for first-round RT-PCR of the TCR CDR3.

The sequencing here drew on peripheral blood mononuclear cells (PBMCs), taken at new diagnosis, from a patient treated with antithyroid drugs. This chain uses TRBV7-6 with TRBJ1-5; D might be TRBD1 (6 bases). The TCR was taken from a woman in her late teens or twenties with Graves disease. The CDR3 reads CASSLSSGHINQPQHF. For the CDR3, the DNA is TGTGCCAGCAGCTTATCCTCGGGACATATCAATCAGCCCCAGCATTTT.